This T cell receptor (beta chain) appears in the sequencing data of a study of CD8 T cells in Susac syndrome. CDR1 and CDR2 (germline): SGDLS, YYNGEE. The V and J ends lost 1 base and 5 bases respectively, with 10 bases between them. This CDR3 comprises 14 residues. After extraction with the RNeasy kit, about 0.45 to 1 ug of the RNA was reverse transcribed using random hexamers. TCRdb fed the immunoSEQ multiplex PCR reads into MiXCR, producing one record per CDR3 protein. The sample lists 200,000 to 300,000 distinct CDR3 sequences, 90% to 96% occurring once. Material for sequencing was CD4+ T cells from PBMCs. V and J are TRBV9 and TRBJ2-1; D gene ambiguous. This TCR was recovered from a human donor with Susac syndrome. CDR3 protein: CASSVSGFHNEQFF. CDR3 nucleotides: TGTGCCAGCAGCGTATCAGGCTTCCACAATGAGCAGTTCTTC. The full variable domain, completed using reference TRBV9 and TRBJ2-1, is DSGVTQTPKHLITATGQRVTLRCSPRSGDLSVYWYQQSLDQGLQFLIQYYNGEERAKGNILERFSAQQFPDLHSELNLSSLELGDSALYFCASSVSGFHNEQFFGPGTRLTVL.